Listed below are T cell receptor beta chains from one sample, sequenced in a study of blood T cell repertoires in COVID-19. Assay used: immunoSEQ multiplex PCR; TCRdb lists only in-frame clones, some missing. The sample shows roughly 99,000 clones, 79% of them seen only once. Sequenced input: peripheral blood. Source of these receptors: an elderly woman with active or convalescent COVID-19. CDR3s include the opening cysteine and the closing phenylalanine or tryptophan. D genes are given only for firm matches. The listing skips clone size in some rows; elsewhere it reads once, few, many or a size class.

clone size	D gene	J gene	V gene	CDR3 DNA	CDR3 protein
-	-	TRBJ1-1	TRBV11-3	TGTGCCAGCAGCTTAGGGGGGGAGACTGAAGCTTTCTTT	CASSLGGETEAFF
-	TRBD2	TRBJ2-3	TRBV11-3	TGTGCCAGCAGCTTAGGGCGGGAGTACACAGATACGCAGTATTTT	CASSLGREYTDTQYF
-	-	TRBJ2-7	TRBV6-5	TGTGCCAGCAGTCCTGGGGCGGCGGATTACGAGCAGTACTTC	CASSPGAADYEQYF
-	TRBD2	TRBJ2-6	TRBV7-6	TGTGCCAGCAGCGACCCTAGCGGGACGGGGTTCTCTGGGGCCAACGTCCTGACTTTC	CASSDPSGTGFSGANVLTF
-	-	TRBJ2-7	TRBV5-1	TGCGCCAGCAGCTTGGAGGGGACACCCTACGAGCAGTACTTC	CASSLEGTPYEQYF
-	-	TRBJ2-4	TRBV30	TGTGCCGGGCTAGGGGCAGCCAAAAACATTCAGTACTTC	CAGLGAAKNIQYF
-	-	TRBJ2-1	TRBV6-2/TRBV6-3	TGTGCCAGCAGTTACCAGGCAAGCTCCTACAATGAGCAGTTCTTC	CASSYQASSYNEQFF
-	TRBD2	TRBJ2-3	TRBV7-3	TGTGCCAGCAGCCTGACTAGCGGGGAAACAGATACGCAGTATTTT	CASSLTSGETDTQYF
-	-	TRBJ1-5	TRBV27	TGTGCCAGCAGCCTATCCCACCTATTAGATCAGCCCCAGCATTTT	CASSLSHLLDQPQHF
-	TRBD1	TRBJ1-1	TRBV29-1	TGCAGCGTTGAAAACAGGACAGGCATCGGGGCTAGAATGAACACTGAAGCTTTCTTT	CSVENRTGIGARMNTEAFF
-	-	TRBJ2-5	TRBV21-1	TGTGCCAGCAGCAAATTGGGGCTGTGGGACAGGAGAGCTAGCGGGATGGAGACCCAGTACTTC	CASSKLGLWDRRASGMETQYF
-	-	TRBJ1-3	TRBV30	TGTGCCTGGAGCCAGGGGATCACCATATATTTT	CAWSQGITIYF
-	-	TRBJ2-7	TRBV28	TGTGCCAGCAGTTTATCGGGCGGGACCTACGAGCAGTACTTC	CASSLSGGTYEQYF
once	-	TRBJ1-1	TRBV19	TGTGCCAGTAGTTTACAGGGATCTCGCATGAACACTGAAGCTTTCTTT	CASSLQGSRMNTEAFF
once	TRBD1	TRBJ1-2	TRBV27	TGTGCCAGCAGTTCCCTTTTCCGGGACAGGGCCTTGGGAGGCTACACCTTC	CASSSLFRDRALGGYTF
-	-	TRBJ1-1	TRBV5-4	TGTGCCAGTTTTGTCCAGGGAATGAACACTGAAGCTTTCTTT	CASFVQGMNTEAFF
few	TRBD1	TRBJ1-1	TRBV11-2	TGTGCCAGCAGCTCGACAGGGCCCAGGAACACTGAAGCTTTCTTT	CASSSTGPRNTEAFF
-	-	TRBJ1-1	TRBV25-1	TGTGCCAGCAGTAGGAGTGGCCCTGAAGCTTTCTTT	CASSRSGPEAFF
-	TRBD1	TRBJ1-1	TRBV3-1/TRBV3-2	TGTGCCAGCAGCCAAGAAGACAGGGTATTGAGCACTGAAGCTTTCTTT	CASSQEDRVLSTEAFF
-	-	TRBJ1-2	TRBV4-1	TGCGCCAGCAGCCAGGGCCCGAGGGGGGGTATAGATGGCTACACCTTC	CASSQGPRGGIDGYTF
-	-	TRBJ1-1	TRBV6-1	TGTGCCAGCAGTGATGGGGGGGGCGACACTGAAGCTTTCTTT	CASSDGGGDTEAFF
-	-	TRBJ1-3	TRBV5-1	TGCGCCAGCAGTTTAGAGCCTGGAAACACCATATATTTT	CASSLEPGNTIYF
-	TRBD2	TRBJ2-2	TRBV6-5	TGTGCCAGCCCTACTAGCGACACCGGGGAGCTGTTTTTT	CASPTSDTGELFF
-	-	TRBJ2-1	TRBV19	TGTGCCAGTAGTATAGCGGTGGCAGGGGGGAGGAGCGAGCAGTTCTTC	CASSIAVAGGRSEQFF
-	-	TRBJ1-2	TRBV27	TGTGCCAGCAGTTTTAGGCAGGGGCTCGGCTATGGCTACACCTTC	CASSFRQGLGYGYTF
-	-	TRBJ2-1	TRBV5-4	TGTGCCAGCAGCTTGACACTAGCTAGGAATGAGCAGTTCTTC	CASSLTLARNEQFF
-	-	TRBJ1-5	TRBV6-2/TRBV6-3	TGTGCCAGCAGTTACTACTCTGCCCAGCCCCAGCATTTT	CASSYYSAQPQHF
once	TRBD2	TRBJ2-7	TRBV5-4	TGTGCCAGCAGCTCGCCGGGACTAGCGGGACCCGAGCAGTACTTC	CASSSPGLAGPEQYF
-	-	TRBJ1-2	TRBV28	TGTGCCAGCAGTAATGCCGCTACTTTTAACTATGGCTACACCTTC	CASSNAATFNYGYTF
-	-	TRBJ2-1	TRBV4-1	TGCGCCAGCAGCCAAACACTAAGAGGAAATGAGCAGTTCTTC	CASSQTLRGNEQFF
-	TRBD2	TRBJ2-1	TRBV7-3	TGTGCCAGCAGCGGGGGACTAGCGGACTCCTACAATGAGCAGTTCTTC	CASSGGLADSYNEQFF
-	TRBD1	TRBJ2-5	TRBV11-2	TGTGCCAGCAGCTTAAGCCCGCCCGGGACAGGGATACAAGAGACCCAGTACTTC	CASSLSPPGTGIQETQYF
-	TRBD1	TRBJ1-2	TRBV28	TGTGCCAGCAGTTTATTAGGCAGGGGGGCCGGGGACTATGGCTACACCTTC	CASSLLGRGAGDYGYTF
-	-	TRBJ1-2	TRBV30	TGTGCCTGGAGTGTGGGGCAGGCGCACTATGGCTACACCTTC	CAWSVGQAHYGYTF
-	TRBD1	TRBJ2-4	TRBV28	TGTGCCAGCAGGGACAGGGGTAGAAACATTCAGTACTTC	CASRDRGRNIQYF
-	TRBD1	TRBJ2-7	TRBV7-2	TGTGCCAGCAGCGAATACAGGGGGCCCTACGAGCAGTACTTC	CASSEYRGPYEQYF
-	-	TRBJ1-1	TRBV12-3/TRBV12-4	TGTGCCAGCAGCCTACGGGAGACGGCTTTCTTT	CASSLRETAFF
-	-	TRBJ2-7	TRBV7-8	TGTGCCAGCAGCTTAGAGGGGCCGATTACGGGAGAGCCTCCCGAGCAGTACTTC	CASSLEGPITGEPPEQYF
-	-	TRBJ1-3	TRBV11-2	TGTGCCAGCAGCTGGACAGACTCTGGAAACACCATATATTTT	CASSWTDSGNTIYF
-	TRBD1	TRBJ1-4	TRBV6-5	TGTGCCAGCCCGGACAGGAATGAAAAACTGTTTTTT	CASPDRNEKLFF